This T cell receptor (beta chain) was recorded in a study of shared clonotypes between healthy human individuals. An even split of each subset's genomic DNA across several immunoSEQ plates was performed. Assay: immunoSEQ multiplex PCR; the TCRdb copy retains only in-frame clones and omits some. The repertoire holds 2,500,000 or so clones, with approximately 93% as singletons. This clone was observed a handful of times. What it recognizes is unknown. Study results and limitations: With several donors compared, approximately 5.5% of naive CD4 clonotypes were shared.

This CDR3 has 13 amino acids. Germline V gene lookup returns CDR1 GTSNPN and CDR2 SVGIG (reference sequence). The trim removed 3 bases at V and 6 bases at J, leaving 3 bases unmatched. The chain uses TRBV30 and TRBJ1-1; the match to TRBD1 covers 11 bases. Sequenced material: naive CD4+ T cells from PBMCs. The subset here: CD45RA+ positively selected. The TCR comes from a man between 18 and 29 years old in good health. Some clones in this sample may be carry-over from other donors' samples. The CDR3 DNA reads TGTGCCTGGAGGGGACAGGGGGTGTCTGAAGCTTTCTTT. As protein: CAWRGQGVSEAFF.